This T cell receptor beta chain comes out of a study of cytomegalovirus exposure and HLA in healthy donors. Study findings and constraints: An analysis that came later showed most CMV-associated TCR beta chains appearing HLA-restricted.

Notes on this clone: What it binds is unknown.

This PCR relied on a set of 60 Vbeta primers and 13 Jbeta primers. TCRdb's table, derived via immunoSEQ multiplex PCR, lists solely in-frame clones and lacks some. The sample contains roughly 100,000 clones, about four fifths of which appear only once. CDR3 length equals 18 residues. Germline CDR1 reads MGHRA; CDR2 reads YSYEKL. After removal of 1 base from V and 6 bases from J, the junction contained 13 bases not matched to a gene. The chain uses TRBV4-1 and TRBJ2-7; 12 nucleotides align to TRBD2. Material: PBMCs. This TCR derives from a man aged 35-49 years in good health and CMV-seronegative. Here the CDR3 reads CASSQGLAGGRRSSEQYF. The CDR3 bases are TGCGCCAGCAGCCAAGGTCTAGCGGGGGGGCGGCGGTCTTCCGAGCAGTACTTC.